What follows are 24 T cell receptor beta chains derived from one specimen sequenced in a study of cytomegalovirus exposure and HLA in healthy donors. TCRdb keeps only in-frame clones here, not all; method: immunoSEQ multiplex PCR. The repertoire holds 200,000 to 250,000 clones, with around 88% as singletons. The sequencing sample was made of PBMCs. The receptors were sampled from a woman younger than 35 in good health and CMV-seronegative.

CDR3 region: CASSLLRDTQYF. CDR3 nucleotides: TGTGCCAGCAGTTTATTGCGGGATACGCAGTATTTT. The chain recombines TRBV28 with TRBJ2-3, with D uncertain. V was pared by 1 base and J by 6 bases, with 5 bases between. CDR3 length: 12 amino acids. Germline loops: CDR1 MDHEN, CDR2 SYDVKM.

The V and J genes are TRBV7-6 and TRBJ2-1, with TRBD2 matching 10 bases. J was trimmed by 7 bases and V by 5 bases; bases with no gene match: 5. In germline, CDR1 is SGHVS, CDR2 FNYEAQ. This CDR3 comprises 14 residues. DNA of the CDR3: TGTGCCAGCAGCCGGACTAGCGGTTTGAATGAGCAGTTCTTC. It yields the protein CASSRTSGLNEQFF.

The rearrangement links TRBV11-2 to TRBJ1-5; 7 bases fit TRBD1. Germline assignment: CDR1 SGHAT and CDR2 FQNNGV. V shed 5 bases and J 6 bases; nucleotides not matched to a gene: 7. CDR3 length: 14 amino acids. The CDR3 sequence: CASSTGEERQPQHF. The CDR3 DNA reads as TGTGCCAGCAGCACAGGGGAAGAACGTCAGCCCCAGCATTTT. Complete variable domain (other parts from reference TRBV11-2 and TRBJ1-5): EAGVAQSPRYKIIEKRQSVAFWCNPISGHATLYWYQQILGQGPKLLIQFQNNGVVDDSQLPKDRFSAERLKGVDSTLKIQPAKLEDSAVYLCASSTGEERQPQHFGDGTRLSIL.

With regard to this clone: This specimen includes other DNA sequences encoding the same CDR3. The chain employs TRBV6-5 and TRBJ2-7; 12 bases are shared with TRBD2. Germline CDR1 reads MNHEY; CDR2 reads SVGAGI. The J segment lost 4 bases and the V segment lost 2 bases, leaving 0 bases of the junction unmatched. The CDR3 is 14 residues long. The CDR3 DNA reads TGTGCCAGCAGTTACGGGACTAGCGGGTACGAGCAGTACTTC. Its protein is CASSYGTSGYEQYF.

This rearrangement joins TRBV28 to TRBJ2-7, with 16 bases aligning to TRBD2. The CDR3 is 16 amino acids. V shed 4 bases and J 7 bases; nucleotides not matched to a gene: 7. CDR1 is MDHEN, CDR2 SYDVKM, per germline. CDR3 loop: CASSSGLAGGPREQYF. As DNA, the CDR3 is TGTGCCAGCAGTTCGGGACTAGCGGGAGGGCCGAGGGAGCAGTACTTC.

This chain uses TRBV27 with TRBJ2-1, with no clear D. V was pared by 5 bases and J by 8 bases, with 16 bases between. There are 14 residues in the CDR3. The germline gives CDR1 MNHEY, CDR2 SMNVEV (reference sequence). The CDR3 coding sequence is TGTGCCAGCAGTCCCCGGGTAGCTCGGGATGAGCAGTTCTTC. It codes for CASSPRVARDEQFF.

J is TRBJ1-5 and V is TRBV27; D gene ambiguous. This CDR3 region has 13 residues. Germline CDR1 and CDR2: MNHEY and SMNVEV (reference sequence). V was pared by 3 bases and J by 6 bases, with 9 bases between. The chain's CDR3 is CASSLGSTQPQHF. The CDR3 DNA reads as TGTGCCAGCAGTTTGGGCAGTACTCAGCCCCAGCATTTT.

In its sample, this clone was seen once. The chain employs TRBV18 and TRBJ2-1, with D perhaps matching TRBD2 (6 bases). CDR1 and CDR2 from the germline V gene are KGHSH and LQKENI. Trimming shortened V by 1 base and J by 4 bases, and 11 bases separated the two germline ends. The CDR3 is 15 amino acids. The CDR3 nucleotides read TGTGCCAGCTCACCACGGGACTGGGGATACAATGAGCAGTTCTTC. As protein: CASSPRDWGYNEQFF.

The rearrangement joins TRBV6-1 to TRBJ2-5; a weak D match, TRBD1 (6 bases). Trimming took 6 bases from V and 2 from J, leaving 16 bases between them. Germline V CDR1 and CDR2: MNHNS, SASEGT. The CDR3 runs 15 residues. The CDR3, as DNA: TGTGCCAGCAGGATACAGGGTACGGGACAAGAGACCCAGTACTTC. Translated: CASRIQGTGQETQYF.

The V gene is TRBV6-4, the J gene TRBJ2-3; TRBD2 agrees at 10 bases. CDR1 is MRHNA, CDR2 SNTAGT, per germline. The CDR3 runs to 14 residues. V trimming: 11 bases; J trimming: 2 bases; junction bases outside the gene matches: 7. This CDR3 reads CAGRTSGTTDTQYF. CDR3 nucleotide sequence: TGTGCCGGACGGACTAGCGGTACCACAGATACGCAGTATTTT.

This sequence joins TRBV30 and TRBJ2-3; weak D call: TRBD2 (6 bases). This CDR3 comprises 14 residues. Trimming took 2 bases from V and 1 from J, leaving 10 bases between them. From germline, CDR1 is GTSNPN and CDR2 SVGIG (reference sequence). The CDR3 bases are TGTGCCTGGAGTAGAACTAGCCGCACAGATACGCAGTATTTT. It codes for CAWSRTSRTDTQYF.

This chain connects TRBV5-1 to TRBJ2-3, with D possibly matching TRBD2 (6 bases). The CDR3 covers 16 residues. V was cut by 1 base and J by 1 base, with 13 bases left in between. The germline gives CDR1 SGHRS, CDR2 YFSETQ. In DNA form, the CDR3 reads TGCGCCAGCAGCTTGACGGGAGCCTATGGCACAGATACGCAGTATTTT. This translates into CASSLTGAYGTDTQYF. The full variable domain, in which reference TRBV5-1 and TRBJ2-3 provide the parts outside the CDR3, is KAGVTQTPRYLIKTRGQQVTLSCSPISGHRSVSWYQQTPGQGLQFLFEYFSETQRNKGNFPGRFSGRQFSNSRSEMNVSTLELGDSALYLCASSLTGAYGTDTQYFGPGTRLTVL.

The chain joins TRBV15 to TRBJ2-3, with 10 bases aligning to TRBD1. The CDR3 is 12 residues long. Germline loops: CDR1 LNHNV, CDR2 YYDKDF (reference sequence). Trimming removed 5 bases from V and 10 bases from J; junction bases left unmatched: 3. CDR3 in amino acids: CATSEDRGAQYF. CDR3 sequence (DNA): TGTGCCACCAGCGAGGACAGGGGGGCGCAGTATTTT.

Here the CDR3 DNA reads TGCGCCAGCTGGGCGGGACAGGGTGGCTACGAGCAGTACTTC. This sequence encodes CASWAGQGGYEQYF. This rearrangement joins TRBV5-1 to TRBJ2-7, with 9 bases aligning to TRBD1. Germline CDR1 SGHRS, CDR2 YFSETQ. The CDR3 length is 14 residues. Trimming took 7 bases from V and 3 from J; bases not matched to a gene: 8.

The chain links TRBV5-1 to TRBJ2-7; TRBD2 matches 11 bases. CDR3 size: 17 residues. With 0 bases clipped from V and 1 base from J, the junction kept 6 bases outside the gene matches. The germline V gene encodes CDR1 SGHRS and CDR2 YFSETQ. The CDR3 is CASSLAGTSGLSYEQYF. CDR3 coding DNA: TGCGCCAGCAGCTTGGCCGGGACTAGCGGATTATCCTACGAGCAGTACTTC.

V gene TRBV10-3 combines with J gene TRBJ2-7, with TRBD1 identical over 9 bases. The CDR3 covers 15 residues. Germline CDR1 is ENHRY and CDR2 is SYGVKD. The V and J ends lost 2 bases and 5 bases, in that order; junction bases with no gene match: 7. CDR3 sequence (DNA): TGTGCCATCAGTGAGCCGAACAGGGGGCCGGACGAGCAGTACTTC. It encodes CAISEPNRGPDEQYF.

The V and J genes are TRBV28 and TRBJ2-1, with 11 bases aligning to TRBD2. CDR1 and CDR2 (germline): MDHEN, SYDVKM. V shed 7 bases and J 8 bases; nucleotides not matched to a gene: 10. This CDR3 region has 15 residues. As DNA, the CDR3 is TGTGCCAGCACTATACTAGCGGGAGCCGAGGATGAGCAGTTCTTC. Translating gives CASTILAGAEDEQFF.

The rearrangement uses TRBV27 and TRBJ2-1, with 9 positions matching TRBD2. The CDR3 covers 17 residues. V trimming: 4 bases; J trimming: 12 bases; junction bases outside the gene matches: 19. Germline V lookup: CDR1 MNHEY, CDR2 SMNVEV (reference sequence). The CDR3: CASSSSRVAGVYLTQFF. CDR3 nucleotides: TGTGCCAGCAGTTCCTCTCGAGTAGCGGGAGTCTATTTAACGCAGTTCTTC.

The chain joins TRBV10-2 to TRBJ2-7, with 8 bases identical to TRBD2. Germline V lookup: CDR1 WSHSY, CDR2 SAAADI. V was pared by 7 bases and J by 6 bases, with 11 bases of the junction left unmatched. This CDR3 comprises 14 residues. This chain's CDR3 is CASKLLAGYGEQYF. As DNA, the CDR3 is TGCGCCAGCAAACTCTTAGCGGGATACGGCGAGCAGTACTTC.

The rearrangement links TRBV11-2 to TRBJ2-7; 7 positions match TRBD1. CDR1 and CDR2 (germline): SGHAT, FQNNGV. The CDR3 runs 15 residues. The V gene end was trimmed by 6 bases and the J gene end by 3 bases; junction bases not matched to a gene: 11. The CDR3 sequence is CASSYSGTELYEQYF. CDR3 in DNA: TGTGCCAGCAGTTACTCCGGGACAGAACTCTACGAGCAGTACTTC. The full variable domain, with the rest looked up from reference TRBV11-2 and TRBJ2-7, is EAGVAQSPRYKIIEKRQSVAFWCNPISGHATLYWYQQILGQGPKLLIQFQNNGVVDDSQLPKDRFSAERLKGVDSTLKIQPAKLEDSAVYLCASSYSGTELYEQYFGPGTRLTVT.

This rearrangement joins TRBV2 to TRBJ2-5; the D gene is possibly TRBD1 (6 bases). The V and J ends lost 8 bases and 5 bases respectively, with 18 bases between them. Germline V gene sequence: CDR1 SNHLY, CDR2 FYNNEI. The CDR3 totals 14 residues. CDR3 DNA: TGTGCCAGCGATTTTACAGGGTCGGACGAGACCCAGTACTTC. This gives the protein CASDFTGSDETQYF.

The gene calls are TRBV28 and TRBJ1-2; 9 bases map to TRBD1. The CDR3 spans 14 residues. V dropped 0 bases and J dropped 6; count of bases not matched to a gene: 2. From germline, CDR1 is MDHEN and CDR2 SYDVKM. CDR3 DNA sequence: TGTGCCAGCAGTTTATGGCGGACAGGGGATGGCTACACCTTC. Translation gives CASSLWRTGDGYTF.

With respect to this clone: The junction departs from germline at one end; a sequencing error may be responsible. The chain employs TRBV7-2 and TRBJ2-3; TRBD2 matches 8 bases. Germline V lookup: CDR1 SGHTA, CDR2 FQGNSA. The CDR3 consists of 16 residues. The CDR3 nucleotides are TGTGCCAGCAGCTTAGTCGGGACTAGATCTCCAGAGACGCAGTATTTT. Its protein is CASSLVGTRSPETQYF.

This chain joins TRBV7-8 and TRBJ2-3; no clear D. The length of the CDR3 is 13 residues. Looked up from germline, CDR1 is SGHVS and CDR2 is FQNEAQ. V lost 2 bases and J lost 1, with 4 bases in between. The CDR3 region is CASSLSGTDTQYF. Here the CDR3 DNA reads TGTGCCAGCAGCTTAAGCGGCACAGATACGCAGTATTTT.